This TCR beta chain originates from a study of post-analysis software for immune sequencing data. Unique molecular identifiers tagged the TCR beta cDNA libraries. MiXCR, run by TCRdb on the PCR reads, gives a single entry per CDR3 protein. Of about 180,000 distinct CDR3 sequences in the sample, about 32% were seen once. This clonotype was counted ten times or more. Its antigen remains unidentified. Findings of the study overall: Comparison with controls showed significantly lower normalized Chao1 diversity in multiple sclerosis patients. Patients used roughly five TRBV segments, including TRBV5-6, TRBV5-1 and TRBV20-1, more often than controls.

This CDR3 has 16 amino acids. Trimming shortened V by 7 bases and J by 0 bases, and 16 bases separated the two germline ends. Germline loops: CDR1 WNHNN, CDR2 SYGVQD (reference sequence). This chain joins TRBV10-1 and TRBJ2-4, with D perhaps TRBD2 (5 bases). Sequenced: blood. This clonotype originated in a girl aged 10-17 years with multiple sclerosis. CDR3 residues: CASIRGTELAKNIQYF. The CDR3 region has the DNA TGCGCCAGCATACGGGGAACCGAGCTAGCCAAAAACATTCAGTACTTC.